This entry lists 30 T cell receptor beta chains sequenced from one sample in a study of T cell changes during pregnancy in multiple sclerosis. Assay: immunoSEQ multiplex PCR; the TCRdb copy retains only in-frame clones and omits some. The sample holds roughly 80,000 clones, 85% to 95% seen once. This sample comprised peripheral blood, obtained in the first trimester of pregnancy. The receptor set was obtained from a female donor with multiple sclerosis, enrolled in a pregnancy study.

This clone has a single count. The rearrangement uses TRBV6-6 and TRBJ1-4, with unresolved D. The CDR3 length is 15 residues. V was trimmed by 7 bases and J by 4 bases, leaving 16 bases between them. Germline V gene sequence: CDR1 MNHNY, CDR2 SVGAGI (reference sequence). Here the CDR3 reads CASTLRSARNEKLFF. The CDR3 DNA sequence: TGTGCCAGCACCTTACGTTCCGCGCGTAATGAAAAACTGTTTTTT.

J is TRBJ2-7 and V is TRBV5-1; no clear D gene. This CDR3 has 12 amino acids. Germline CDR1 reads SGHRS; CDR2 reads YFSETQ. Trimming cost V 5 bases and J 4 bases, with 10 bases left between them. CDR3 residues: CASRRGAYEQYF. CDR3 in DNA: TGCGCCAGCAGGCGCGGAGCATACGAGCAGTACTTC.

The rearrangement links TRBV28 to TRBJ2-1; 10 bases match TRBD1. V was clipped by 2 bases and J by 9 bases; unmatched bases: 13. The CDR3 consists of 17 residues. Germline CDR1 and CDR2: MDHEN and SYDVKM. The CDR3 sequence is CASSLLGTGARQGEQFF. The CDR3 bases are TGTGCCAGCAGTTTACTCGGGACAGGGGCGCGACAAGGTGAGCAGTTCTTC.

The CDR3 nucleotides are TGTGCCAGCAGCTTATTTGGCCCGGGACAGGGGGGAACTAATGAAAAACTGTTTTTT. It encodes CASSLFGPGQGGTNEKLFF. V usage is TRBV7-8 and J usage is TRBJ1-4; TRBD1 matches 11 bases. The CDR3 has 19 residues. V shed 2 bases and J 1 base; nucleotides not matched to a gene: 9. CDR1 is SGHVS, CDR2 FQNEAQ, per germline. Supplemented by reference TRBV7-8 and TRBJ1-4, the full variable domain reads GAGVSQSPRYKVAKRGQDVALRCDPISGHVSLFWYQQALGQGPEFLTYFQNEAQLDKSGLPSDRFFAERPEGSVSTLKIQRTQQEDSAVYLCASSLFGPGQGGTNEKLFFGSGTQLSVL.

This clone showed up just a few times. The chain uses TRBV30 and TRBJ1-1; no firm D call. Trimming left V 8 bases short and J 1 base short, with 11 bases between. The CDR3 extends over 12 amino acids. From germline, CDR1 is GTSNPN and CDR2 SVGIG (reference sequence). The CDR3 nucleotides read TGTGCCCTAACGGAGGGGAACACTGAAGCTTTCTTT. Protein product: CALTEGNTEAFF. The variable domain in full, with the rest retrieved from reference TRBV30 and TRBJ1-1, is SQTIHQWPATLVQPVGSPLSLECTVEGTSNPNLYWYRQAAGRGLQLLFYSVGIGQISSEVPQNLSASRPQDRQFILSSKKLLLSDSGFYLCALTEGNTEAFFGQGTRLTVV.

This chain uses TRBV27 with TRBJ2-3, with D perhaps matching TRBD1 (6 bases). Trimming pared 6 bases from V and 5 bases from J, leaving 18 bases between. CDR3 length: 15 residues. Germline CDR1 and CDR2: MNHEY and SMNVEV (reference sequence). Written as DNA, the CDR3 is TGTGCCAGCAGCCGACAGTATCCACAGGGAGATACGCAGTATTTT. Its protein is CASSRQYPQGDTQYF.

The chain couples TRBV7-2 to TRBJ2-7; a weak D match, TRBD1 (5 bases). Germline loops: CDR1 SGHTA, CDR2 FQGNSA. The CDR3 runs to 14 residues. Trimming took 2 bases from V and 6 from J, leaving 14 bases between them. The CDR3 loop reads CASSLKGVKVEQYF. CDR3 bases: TGTGCCAGCAGCTTAAAAGGGGTTAAAGTCGAGCAGTACTTC.

The chain carries TRBV27 and TRBJ2-2, with D maybe TRBD1 (6 bases). Germline lookup yields CDR1 MNHEY and CDR2 SMNVEV (reference sequence). V was pared by 2 bases and J by 6 bases, with 16 bases between. The CDR3 has 16 amino acids. The CDR3 sequence: CASSLGLQGWSGELFF. Written as DNA, the CDR3 is TGTGCCAGCAGTTTAGGGTTACAGGGCTGGTCCGGGGAGCTGTTTTTT.

The gene calls are TRBV7-6 and TRBJ1-2, with D maybe TRBD1 (6 bases). V was pared by 3 bases and J by 5 bases, with 19 bases between. The CDR3 covers 16 residues. Germline V gene lookup returns CDR1 SGHVS and CDR2 FNYEAQ. The CDR3 DNA reads as TGTGCCAGCAGCTTGGGGGGGGGCCGCCGGGATTATGGCTACACCTTC. It translates to CASSLGGGRRDYGYTF.

This chain connects TRBV19 to TRBJ1-1; the match to TRBD1 covers 8 bases. J was trimmed by 3 bases and V by 6 bases; bases with no gene match: 9. Looked up from germline, CDR1 is LNHDA and CDR2 is SQIVND (reference sequence). CDR3 size: 15 residues. The CDR3 region is CASRPRQGRDTEAFF. The CDR3 DNA is TGTGCCAGTAGACCTAGACAGGGGAGGGACACTGAAGCTTTCTTT.

V gene TRBV18 combines with J gene TRBJ1-1, with no clear D. The V gene's germline CDR1 is KGHSH and CDR2 LQKENI. CDR3 length: 14 residues. The germline V and J ends were trimmed by 2 bases and 1 base, with 8 bases remaining between them. CDR3 residues: CASSPVPGNTEAFF. CDR3 coding DNA: TGTGCCAGCTCACCAGTCCCAGGGAACACTGAAGCTTTCTTT. The whole variable domain, filled in from reference TRBV18 and TRBJ1-1, reads NAGVMQNPRHLVRRRGQEARLRCSPMKGHSHVYWYRQLPEEGLKFMVYLQKENIIDESGMPKERFSAEFPKEGPSILRIQQVVRGDSAAYFCASSPVPGNTEAFFGQGTRLTVV.

The V call is TRBV11-3, the J call TRBJ2-1; 12 positions agree with TRBD2. The CDR3 is 15 residues long. Germline CDR1 and CDR2: SGHNT and YENEEA. Losses at the gene ends were 5 bases for V and 5 bases for J; bases not matched to a gene: 4. For the CDR3, the DNA is TGTGCCAGCAGCCCTAGCGGGAGGGAACACAATGAGCAGTTCTTC. Translated: CASSPSGREHNEQFF.

This clone was observed once. The chain uses TRBV19 and TRBJ2-1; 11 bases agree with TRBD2. The junction had 4 bases not matched to a gene; V was cut back by 4 bases and J by 2 bases. This CDR3 is 16 amino acids long. Germline CDR1 reads LNHDA; CDR2 reads SQIVND (reference sequence). DNA for the CDR3: TGTGCCAGTAGTAAAGGGACTAGCGGTCCCTACAATGAGCAGTTCTTC. Protein: CASSKGTSGPYNEQFF.

This chain connects TRBV14 to TRBJ1-1, with TRBD1 as a possible D gene (5 bases). CDR3 size: 13 residues. V lost 3 bases, J lost 10 bases, and 15 bases lay in between. CDR1 is SGHDN, CDR2 FVKESK, per germline. In nucleotides, the CDR3 is TGTGCCAGCAGCCACACTTGGGGGGAATCAGCTTTCTTT. As protein: CASSHTWGESAFF.

This clone was detected only once. The chain has TRBV27 and TRBJ1-4, with 9 bases identical to TRBD1. CDR1 and CDR2 (germline): MNHEY, SMNVEV (reference sequence). The CDR3 covers 17 residues. Trimming removed 4 bases from V and 6 bases from J; junction bases left unmatched: 12. The chain's CDR3 is CASSYLPGQGPHEKLFF. Written as DNA, the CDR3 is TGTGCCAGCAGTTATCTCCCGGGACAGGGACCTCATGAAAAACTGTTTTTT.

The V gene is TRBV2, the J gene TRBJ2-4; D may be TRBD2 (5 bases). Germline V gene data show CDR1 as SNHLY and CDR2 as FYNNEI. The V end lost 5 bases, the J end lost 3 bases, and 17 bases lay between the germline ends. CDR3 length: 16 amino acids. In DNA, the CDR3 is TGTGCCAGCAGTTACCGGAGCCTCGGGGACAAAAACATTCAGTACTTC. Encoded protein: CASSYRSLGDKNIQYF.

The chain recombines TRBV6-1 with TRBJ1-2; TRBD1 matches 9 bases. The V gene end was trimmed by 9 bases and the J gene end by 7 bases; junction bases not matched to a gene: 9. Germline CDR1 is MNHNS and CDR2 is SASEGT. This CDR3 spans 13 amino acids. The CDR3 is CASSRGTGFGYTF. CDR3 in DNA: TGTGCCAGTAGTAGAGGGACAGGGTTTGGCTACACCTTC.

The chain has TRBV30 and TRBJ2-1; TRBD1 matches 12 bases. V was pared by 3 bases and J by 8 bases, with 11 bases of the junction left unmatched. The CDR3 has 16 residues. The germline CDR1 and CDR2 sequences are GTSNPN and SVGIG (reference sequence). CDR3 protein: CAWRGGRDRGLDEQFF. In nucleotides, the CDR3 is TGTGCCTGGAGGGGTGGACGGGACAGGGGGCTGGATGAGCAGTTCTTC. Combining the CDR3 with reference TRBV30 and TRBJ2-1 gives the whole variable domain SQTIHQWPATLVQPVGSPLSLECTVEGTSNPNLYWYRQAAGRGLQLLFYSVGIGQISSEVPQNLSASRPQDRQFILSSKKLLLSDSGFYLCAWRGGRDRGLDEQFFGPGTRLTVL.

The V gene is TRBV4-2, the J gene TRBJ2-1; the D gene is possibly TRBD2 (5 bases). The ends were cut back, 4 bases at V and 2 bases at J, with 18 bases in the middle. Germline V gene data show CDR1 as LGHNA and CDR2 as YNFKEQ. This CDR3 has 17 residues. CDR3 protein: CASSRTGQGAAYNEQFF. CDR3 nucleotides: TGTGCCAGCAGCCGAACCGGCCAAGGAGCGGCCTACAATGAGCAGTTCTTC.

The CDR3 loop is CASSLVALKGETQYF. The CDR3 DNA follows: TGTGCCAGCAGCTTGGTGGCCCTCAAGGGGGAGACCCAGTACTTC. The chain couples TRBV5-6 to TRBJ2-5; D might be TRBD1 (5 bases). Germline V gives CDR1 SGHDT, CDR2 YYEEEE. The CDR3 loop spans 15 amino acids. Trimming took off 0 bases at V and 5 bases at J, with 14 bases between the two ends.

The rearrangement links TRBV7-9 to TRBJ1-1, with D tentatively TRBD1 (5 bases). V lost 7 bases and J 0 bases, leaving 12 bases between the germline ends. This CDR3 has 14 residues. Per the germline V gene, CDR1 is SEHNR and CDR2 is FQNEAQ (reference sequence). CDR3 residues: CASTLDSMNTEAFF. The CDR3 DNA reads TGTGCCAGCACCCTCGACAGCATGAACACTGAAGCTTTCTTT.

This rearrangement joins TRBV7-9 to TRBJ1-3; D perhaps matches TRBD1 (6 bases). V was shortened by 1 base and J by 8 bases, with 18 bases between the two germline ends. Germline CDR1 SEHNR, CDR2 FQNEAQ (reference sequence). This CDR3 comprises 16 residues. CDR3 DNA: TGTGCCAGCAGCTTAGTCCTGGACAGAGCCTTAGACACCATATATTTT. The encoded protein is CASSLVLDRALDTIYF.

This chain joins TRBV6-5 and TRBJ2-3, with 11 nucleotides matching TRBD1. Germline V gives CDR1 MNHEY, CDR2 SVGAGI. With V trimmed by 2 bases and J by 4 bases, 5 bases remained unmatched. The CDR3 has 16 amino acids. The CDR3: CASSYRGTGGPDTQYF. CDR3 in DNA: TGTGCCAGCAGTTACCGTGGGACAGGGGGTCCAGATACGCAGTATTTT.

This chain uses TRBV18 with TRBJ1-6; 7 nucleotides line up with TRBD1. Germline CDR1 reads KGHSH; CDR2 reads LQKENI. The V and J ends lost 3 bases and 5 bases, in that order; junction bases with no gene match: 13. The CDR3 length is 18 residues. The CDR3 loop reads CASSPRVAGGSDNSPLHF. The DNA of the CDR3 is TGTGCCAGCTCACCGAGGGTCGCAGGGGGGTCCGATAATTCACCCCTCCACTTT.

This clone occurred a few times. This rearrangement joins TRBV19 to TRBJ1-5; tentative D call: TRBD1 (5 bases). The germline CDR1 and CDR2 sequences are LNHDA and SQIVND (reference sequence). The CDR3 runs to 14 residues. Trimming pared 5 bases from V and 0 bases from J, leaving 8 bases between. The CDR3 region has the DNA TGTGCCAGTAGTGGCCAGGGTAGCAATCAGCCCCAGCATTTT. This encodes CASSGQGSNQPQHF.

V gene TRBV5-1 combines with J gene TRBJ1-4; 8 nucleotides align to TRBD1. Germline V gives CDR1 SGHRS, CDR2 YFSETQ. This CDR3 is built from 17 residues. Losses at the gene ends were 5 bases for V and 0 bases for J; bases not matched to a gene: 9. The chain's CDR3 is CASRGGMGQATNEKLFF. DNA of the CDR3: TGCGCCAGCAGAGGAGGGATGGGACAGGCAACTAATGAAAAACTGTTTTTT. The variable domain in full, with the rest retrieved from reference TRBV5-1 and TRBJ1-4, is KAGVTQTPRYLIKTRGQQVTLSCSPISGHRSVSWYQQTPGQGLQFLFEYFSETQRNKGNFPGRFSGRQFSNSRSEMNVSTLELGDSALYLCASRGGMGQATNEKLFFGSGTQLSVL.

For this clone: Different DNA sequences within this sample yield the same CDR3. The chain uses TRBV7-2 and TRBJ1-1; D gene ambiguous. From germline, CDR1 is SGHTA and CDR2 FQGNSA. Trimming took 2 bases from V and 2 from J, leaving 6 bases between them. The length of the CDR3 is 13 residues. The CDR3 loop is CASSLQKNTEAFF. CDR3 DNA: TGTGCCAGCAGCTTACAGAAAAACACTGAAGCTTTCTTT.

The DNA for the CDR3 is TGTGCCAGCAGCCAAGGGGCGGGAACGCGGGAGCCCCAGCATTTT. Its protein is CASSQGAGTREPQHF. The chain is built from TRBV7-2 and TRBJ1-5, with a possible D match to TRBD1 (5 bases). The V gene's germline CDR1 is SGHTA and CDR2 FQGNSA. Trimming took off 5 bases at V and 8 bases at J, with 19 bases between the two ends. CDR3 length: 15 residues.

V and J are TRBV14 and TRBJ2-7, with 7 bases aligning to TRBD2. The CDR3 contains 15 residues. Losses at the gene ends were 2 bases for V and 0 bases for J; bases not matched to a gene: 4. The germline V gene has CDR1 SGHDN and CDR2 FVKESK. The CDR3 nucleotides are TGTGCCAGCAGCCAACTGGGAGGGAGCTCCTACGAGCAGTACTTC. It yields the protein CASSQLGGSSYEQYF. The full variable domain, its missing parts supplied by reference TRBV14 and TRBJ2-7, is EAGVTQFPSHSVIEKGQTVTLRCDPISGHDNLYWYRRVMGKEIKFLLHFVKESKQDESGMPNNRFLAERTGGTYSTLKVQPAELEDSGVYFCASSQLGGSSYEQYFGPGTRLTVT.

V is TRBV7-3 and J is TRBJ2-1, with TRBD2 identical over 9 bases. The germline V gene has CDR1 SGHTA and CDR2 FQGTGA. The CDR3 length is 13 residues. Trimming at V came to 4 bases and at J to 6 bases, leaving 1 base not matched to a gene. The CDR3 DNA is TGTGCCAGCAGCTCGGGACTAGCCAATGAGCAGTTCTTC. Its protein is CASSSGLANEQFF.